A selection of T cell receptor beta chains follows, all from one sample in a study of persistence of HIV-infected CD4 T cells. Antigen specificity for these receptors is unknown. Generated by immunoSEQ multiplex PCR, the TCRdb table keeps only in-frame clones and is missing some. The table shows 45,000 or so clones, with over 80% occurring only once. The source was CD4+ T cells sorted from PBMCs after roughly 18-hour stimulation, collected from a patient who received antiretroviral therapy. Receptors originate from an adult woman with HIV who was CMV-seropositive. Each CDR3 is given with its conserved first and last residue. Each record gives: V gene, CDR3 protein.

TRBV18 CASSPPGTPYEQYF
TRBV2 CASSEVGTRQETQYF
TRBV5-1 CASSSPSGMAGELFF
TRBV10-2 CASRGPIIGTEAFF
TRBV28 CASTTRLGRTGNTGELFF
TRBV7-2 CASSSTRTVRETQYF
TRBV6-1 CASSDEGLGIQYF
TRBV9 CASSVGGGAVWNTEAFF
TRBV7-2 CASSPELRSGQPQHF
TRBV18 CASSTDMNTEAFF
TRBV18 CASSPPTVTDTQYF
TRBV7-6 CASSLDNTGELFF
TRBV5-1 CARPPGEEDIGSVSGNTIYF
TRBV7-6 CASSLGGVQGTQYF
TRBV6-5 CASSLWGGRTEAFF
TRBV10-3 CAISPRGGTVSYNEQFF
TRBV15 CATSRDRAQGARFFQYF
TRBV5-6 CASSLTSGRSSYEQYF
TRBV7-2 CASSSPAGLAANFQETQYF
TRBV6-2/TRBV6-3 CASSQGRNEQFF
TRBV18 CASSGKQGASTEAFF
TRBV5-8 CASSRRDSSSYEQYF
TRBV19 CASRPPGGETQYF
TRBV15 CATSRDMATEAFF
TRBV11-3 CASAPGQGGLQETQYF
TRBV18 CASSPGTGGNQPQHF
TRBV10-3 CAISGTLGQGITYEQYF
TRBV19 CASSAGTANTEAFF
TRBV6-1 CASSEGSRNEQFF
TRBV6-5 CASSYSPGIGNEQFF
TRBV6-2/TRBV6-3 CASTPLVVATAYEQYF